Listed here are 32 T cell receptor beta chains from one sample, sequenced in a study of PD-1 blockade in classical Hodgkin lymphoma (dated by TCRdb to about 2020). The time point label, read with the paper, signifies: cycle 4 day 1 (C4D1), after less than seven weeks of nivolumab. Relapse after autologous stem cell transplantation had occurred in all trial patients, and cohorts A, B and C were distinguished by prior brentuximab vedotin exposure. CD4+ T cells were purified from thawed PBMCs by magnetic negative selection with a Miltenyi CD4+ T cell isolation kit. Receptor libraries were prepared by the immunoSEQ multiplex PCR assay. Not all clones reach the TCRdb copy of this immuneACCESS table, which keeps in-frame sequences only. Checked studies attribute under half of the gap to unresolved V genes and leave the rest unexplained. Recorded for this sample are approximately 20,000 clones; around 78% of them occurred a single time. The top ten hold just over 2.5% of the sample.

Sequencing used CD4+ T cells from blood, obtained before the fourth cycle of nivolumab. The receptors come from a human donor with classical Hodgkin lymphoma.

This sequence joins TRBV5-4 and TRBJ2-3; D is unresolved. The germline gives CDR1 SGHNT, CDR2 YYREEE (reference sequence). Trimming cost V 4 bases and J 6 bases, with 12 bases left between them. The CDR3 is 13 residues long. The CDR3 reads CASSGDPPDTQYF. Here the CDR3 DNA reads TGTGCCAGCAGCGGCGACCCGCCCGATACGCAGTATTTT.

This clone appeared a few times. The CDR3 region is CASSDRGPNYGYTF. Here the CDR3 DNA reads TGTGCCAGCAGTGACCGCGGGCCTAACTATGGCTACACCTTC. This chain links TRBV2 with TRBJ1-2; D is ambiguous. The germline gives CDR1 SNHLY, CDR2 FYNNEI. The germline V and J ends were trimmed by 3 bases and 0 bases, with 8 bases remaining between them. The CDR3 length is 14 residues.

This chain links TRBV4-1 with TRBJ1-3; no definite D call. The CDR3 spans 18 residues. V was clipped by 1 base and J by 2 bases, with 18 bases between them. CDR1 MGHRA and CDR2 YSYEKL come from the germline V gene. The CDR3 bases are TGCGCCAGCAGCCAAGTTGATATGGGGTGGAGTGCTGGAAACACCATATATTTT. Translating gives CASSQVDMGWSAGNTIYF.

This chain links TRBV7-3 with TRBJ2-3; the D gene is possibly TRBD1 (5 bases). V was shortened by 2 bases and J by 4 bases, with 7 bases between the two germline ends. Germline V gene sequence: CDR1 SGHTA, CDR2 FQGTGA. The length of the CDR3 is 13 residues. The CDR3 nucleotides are TGTGCCAGCAGCTTAGTCAGGGCAGATACGCAGTATTTT. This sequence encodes CASSLVRADTQYF.

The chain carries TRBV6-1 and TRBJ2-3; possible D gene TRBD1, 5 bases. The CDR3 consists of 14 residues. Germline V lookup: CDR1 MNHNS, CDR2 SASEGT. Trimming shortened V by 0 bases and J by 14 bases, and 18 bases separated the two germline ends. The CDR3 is CASSEARQSIQGYF. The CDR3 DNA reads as TGTGCCAGCAGTGAAGCTAGACAGAGCATACAAGGGTATTTT.

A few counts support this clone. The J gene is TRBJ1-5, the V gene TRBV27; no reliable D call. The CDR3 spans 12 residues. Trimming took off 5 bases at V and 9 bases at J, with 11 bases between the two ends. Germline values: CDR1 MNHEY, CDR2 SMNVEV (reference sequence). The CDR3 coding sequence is TGTGCCAGCAGTACAGCTGGCGGGCCCCAGCATTTT. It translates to CASSTAGGPQHF.

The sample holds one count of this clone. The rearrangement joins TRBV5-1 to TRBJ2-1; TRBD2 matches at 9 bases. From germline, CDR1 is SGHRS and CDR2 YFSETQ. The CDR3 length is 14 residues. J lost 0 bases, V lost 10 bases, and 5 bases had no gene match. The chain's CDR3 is CAPMTSGSYNEQFF. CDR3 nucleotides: TGCGCCCCTATGACTAGCGGCTCCTACAATGAGCAGTTCTTC.

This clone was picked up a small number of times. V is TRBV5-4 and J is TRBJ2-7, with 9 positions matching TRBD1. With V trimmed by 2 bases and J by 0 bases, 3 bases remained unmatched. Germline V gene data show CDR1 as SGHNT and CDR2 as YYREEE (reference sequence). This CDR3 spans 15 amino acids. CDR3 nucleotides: TGTGCCAGCAGCTTCCCGGGACAGGGCTCCTACGAGCAGTACTTC. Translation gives CASSFPGQGSYEQYF.

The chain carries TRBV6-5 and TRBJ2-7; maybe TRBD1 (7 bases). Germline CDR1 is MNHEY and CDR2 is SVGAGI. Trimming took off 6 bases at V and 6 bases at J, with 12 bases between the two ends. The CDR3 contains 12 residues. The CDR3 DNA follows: TGTGCCAGCAGACGACAGGGAGGCGAGCAGTACTTC. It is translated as CASRRQGGEQYF.

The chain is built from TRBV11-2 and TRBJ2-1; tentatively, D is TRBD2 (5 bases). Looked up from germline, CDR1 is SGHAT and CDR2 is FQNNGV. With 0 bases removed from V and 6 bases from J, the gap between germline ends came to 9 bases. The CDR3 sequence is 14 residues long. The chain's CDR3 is CASSLDFGGNEQFF. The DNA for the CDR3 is TGTGCCAGCAGCTTAGATTTCGGAGGCAATGAGCAGTTCTTC. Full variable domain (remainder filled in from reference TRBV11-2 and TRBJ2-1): EAGVAQSPRYKIIEKRQSVAFWCNPISGHATLYWYQQILGQGPKLLIQFQNNGVVDDSQLPKDRFSAERLKGVDSTLKIQPAKLEDSAVYLCASSLDFGGNEQFFGPGTRLTVL.

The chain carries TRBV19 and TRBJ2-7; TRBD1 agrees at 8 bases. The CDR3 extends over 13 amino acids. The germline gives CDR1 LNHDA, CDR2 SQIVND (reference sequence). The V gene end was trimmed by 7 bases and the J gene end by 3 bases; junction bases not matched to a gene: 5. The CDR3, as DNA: TGTGCCAGTAATCAGGGGGCAAGCTACGAGCAGTACTTC. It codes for CASNQGASYEQYF.

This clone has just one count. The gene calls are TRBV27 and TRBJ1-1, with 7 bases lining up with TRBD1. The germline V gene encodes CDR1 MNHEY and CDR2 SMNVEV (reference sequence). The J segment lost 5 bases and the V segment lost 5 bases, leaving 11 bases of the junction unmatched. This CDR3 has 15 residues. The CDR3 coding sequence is TGTGCCAGCAGTGGAACCGGGACAGATATTACTGAAGCTTTCTTT. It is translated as CASSGTGTDITEAFF.

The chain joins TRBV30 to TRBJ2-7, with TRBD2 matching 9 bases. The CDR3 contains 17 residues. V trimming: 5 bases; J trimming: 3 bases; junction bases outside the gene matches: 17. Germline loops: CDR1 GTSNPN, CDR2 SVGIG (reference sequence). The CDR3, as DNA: TGTGCCTGGGCCGCTACACTATTTAGCGGGAGAAGCTACGAGCAGTACTTC. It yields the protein CAWAATLFSGRSYEQYF.

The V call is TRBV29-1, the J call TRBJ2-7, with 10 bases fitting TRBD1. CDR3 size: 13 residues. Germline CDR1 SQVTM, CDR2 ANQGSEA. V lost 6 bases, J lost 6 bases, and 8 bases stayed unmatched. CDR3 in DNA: TGCAGCGTCTCCATGGGACAGGGGAGCGAGCAGTACTTC. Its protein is CSVSMGQGSEQYF.

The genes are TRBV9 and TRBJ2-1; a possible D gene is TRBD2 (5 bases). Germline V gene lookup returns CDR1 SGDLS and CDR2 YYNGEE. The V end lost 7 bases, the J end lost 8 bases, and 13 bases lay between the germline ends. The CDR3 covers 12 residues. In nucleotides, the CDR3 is TGTGCCAGCGGAGGTAGTATCCATGAGCAGTTCTTC. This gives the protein CASGGSIHEQFF.

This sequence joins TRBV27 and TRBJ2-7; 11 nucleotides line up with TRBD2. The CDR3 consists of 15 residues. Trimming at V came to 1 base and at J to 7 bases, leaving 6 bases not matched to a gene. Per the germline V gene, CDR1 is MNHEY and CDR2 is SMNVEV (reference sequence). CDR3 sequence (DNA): TGTGCCAGCAGTTTATGGCTAGCGGGAGGTTTGGAGCAGTACTTC. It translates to CASSLWLAGGLEQYF.

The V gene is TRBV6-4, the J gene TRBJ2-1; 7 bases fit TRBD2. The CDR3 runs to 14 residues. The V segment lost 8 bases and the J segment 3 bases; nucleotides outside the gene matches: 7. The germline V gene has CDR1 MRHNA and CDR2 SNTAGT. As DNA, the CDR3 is TGTGCCAGCTCTAAGGAGCGGGACTACAATGAGCAGTTCTTC. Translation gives CASSKERDYNEQFF.

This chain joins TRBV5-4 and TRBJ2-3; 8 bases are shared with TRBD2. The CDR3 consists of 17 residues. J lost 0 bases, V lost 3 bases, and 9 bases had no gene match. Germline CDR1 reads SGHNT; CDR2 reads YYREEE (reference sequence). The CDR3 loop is CASSWSGSRRSTDTQYF. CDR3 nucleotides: TGTGCCAGCAGCTGGAGCGGGAGTAGAAGGAGCACAGATACGCAGTATTTT.

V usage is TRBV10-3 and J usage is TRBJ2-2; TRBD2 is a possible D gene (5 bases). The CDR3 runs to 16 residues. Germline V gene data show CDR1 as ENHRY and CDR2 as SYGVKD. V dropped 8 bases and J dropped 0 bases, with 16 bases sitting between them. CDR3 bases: TGTGCCATCGGGGAGAGGAAAGGTTCGAACACCGGGGAGCTGTTTTTT. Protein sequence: CAIGERKGSNTGELFF.

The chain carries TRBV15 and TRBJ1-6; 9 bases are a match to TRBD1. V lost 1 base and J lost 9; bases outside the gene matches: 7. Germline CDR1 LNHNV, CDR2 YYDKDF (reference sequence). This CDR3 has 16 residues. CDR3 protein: CATSRVVGQGRSPLHF. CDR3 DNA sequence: TGTGCCACCAGCAGAGTCGTGGGACAGGGTCGTTCACCCCTCCACTTT.

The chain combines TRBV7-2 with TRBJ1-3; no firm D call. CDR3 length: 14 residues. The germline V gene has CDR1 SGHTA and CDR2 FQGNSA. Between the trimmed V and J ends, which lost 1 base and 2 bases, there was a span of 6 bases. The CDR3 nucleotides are TGTGCCAGCAGCTTAGGGGTTACTGGAAACACCATATATTTT. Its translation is CASSLGVTGNTIYF.

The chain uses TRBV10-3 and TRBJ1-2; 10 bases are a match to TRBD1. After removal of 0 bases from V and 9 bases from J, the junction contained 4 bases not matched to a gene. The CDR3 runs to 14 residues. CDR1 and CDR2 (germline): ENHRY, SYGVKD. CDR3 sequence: CAISESGTGASYTF. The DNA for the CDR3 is TGTGCCATCAGTGAGTCCGGGACAGGGGCCAGCTACACCTTC.

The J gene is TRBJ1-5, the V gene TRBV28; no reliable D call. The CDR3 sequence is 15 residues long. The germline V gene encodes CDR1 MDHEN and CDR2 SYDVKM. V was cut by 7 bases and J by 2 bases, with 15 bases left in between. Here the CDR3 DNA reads TGTGCCAGCACTGGCTCCCCCTCGGGCAATCAGCCCCAGCATTTT. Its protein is CASTGSPSGNQPQHF.

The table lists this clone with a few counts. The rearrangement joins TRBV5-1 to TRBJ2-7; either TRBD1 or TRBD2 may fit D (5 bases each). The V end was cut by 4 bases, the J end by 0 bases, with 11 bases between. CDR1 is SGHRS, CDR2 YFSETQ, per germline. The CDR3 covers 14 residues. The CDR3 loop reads CASSLGAGSYEQYF. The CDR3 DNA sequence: TGCGCCAGCAGCCTCGGGGCTGGCTCCTACGAGCAGTACTTC.

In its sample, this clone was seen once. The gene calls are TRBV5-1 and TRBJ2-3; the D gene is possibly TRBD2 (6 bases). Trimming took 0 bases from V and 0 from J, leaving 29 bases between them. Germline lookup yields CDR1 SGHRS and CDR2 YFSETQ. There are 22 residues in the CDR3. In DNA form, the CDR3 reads TGCGCCAGCAGCTTGGGGAGACCTCTCAGCGGGTCGGTGGGTACTAGCACAGATACGCAGTATTTT. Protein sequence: CASSLGRPLSGSVGTSTDTQYF.

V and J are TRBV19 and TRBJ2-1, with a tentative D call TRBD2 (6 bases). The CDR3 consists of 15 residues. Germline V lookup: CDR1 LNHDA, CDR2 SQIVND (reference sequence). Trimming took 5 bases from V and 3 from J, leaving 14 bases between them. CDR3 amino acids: CASSAPGLFYNEQFF. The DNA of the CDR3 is TGTGCCAGTAGTGCCCCAGGACTATTCTACAATGAGCAGTTCTTC.

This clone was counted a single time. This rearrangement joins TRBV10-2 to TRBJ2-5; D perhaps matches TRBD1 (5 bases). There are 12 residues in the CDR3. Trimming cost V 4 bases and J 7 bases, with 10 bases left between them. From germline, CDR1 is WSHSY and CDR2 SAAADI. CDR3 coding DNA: TGCGCCAGCAGTGGCCAGGGATTGACCCAGTACTTC. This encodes CASSGQGLTQYF.

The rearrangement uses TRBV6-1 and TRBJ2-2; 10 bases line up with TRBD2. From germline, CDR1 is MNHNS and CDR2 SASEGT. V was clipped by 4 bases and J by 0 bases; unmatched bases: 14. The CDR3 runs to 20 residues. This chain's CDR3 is CASSARILGLAQTNTGELFF. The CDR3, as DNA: TGTGCCAGCAGTGCCAGAATTCTGGGACTAGCGCAAACGAACACCGGGGAGCTGTTTTTT.

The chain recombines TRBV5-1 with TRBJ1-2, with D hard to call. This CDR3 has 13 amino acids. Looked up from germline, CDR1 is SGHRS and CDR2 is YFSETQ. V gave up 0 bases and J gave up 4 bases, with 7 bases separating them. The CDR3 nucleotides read TGCGCCAGCAGCTTGGACAGCAGCTATGGCTACACCTTC. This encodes CASSLDSSYGYTF.

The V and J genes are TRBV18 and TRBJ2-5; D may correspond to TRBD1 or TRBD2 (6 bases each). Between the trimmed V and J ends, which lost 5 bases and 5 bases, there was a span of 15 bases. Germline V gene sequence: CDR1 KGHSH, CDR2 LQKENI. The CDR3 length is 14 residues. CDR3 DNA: TGTGCCAGCTCAGCAAAGGGGGGCTATGAGACCCAGTACTTC. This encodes CASSAKGGYETQYF. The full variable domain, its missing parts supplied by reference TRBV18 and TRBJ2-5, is NAGVMQNPRHLVRRRGQEARLRCSPMKGHSHVYWYRQLPEEGLKFMVYLQKENIIDESGMPKERFSAEFPKEGPSILRIQQVVRGDSAAYFCASSAKGGYETQYFGPGTRLLVL.

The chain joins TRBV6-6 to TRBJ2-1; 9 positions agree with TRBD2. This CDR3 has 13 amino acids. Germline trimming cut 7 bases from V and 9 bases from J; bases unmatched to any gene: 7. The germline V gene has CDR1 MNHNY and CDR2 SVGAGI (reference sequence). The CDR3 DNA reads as TGTGCCAGCACTCTAGCGGGAAGTGGTGAGCAGTTCTTC. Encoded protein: CASTLAGSGEQFF.

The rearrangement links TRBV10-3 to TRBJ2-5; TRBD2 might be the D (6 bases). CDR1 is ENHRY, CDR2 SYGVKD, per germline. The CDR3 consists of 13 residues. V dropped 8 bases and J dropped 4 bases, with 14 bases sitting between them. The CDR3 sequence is CAIGGGAGETQYF. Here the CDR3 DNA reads TGTGCCATCGGTGGAGGGGCGGGAGAGACCCAGTACTTC.